The 28 T cell receptor beta chains below all came from one sample that was sequenced in a study of glioma-infiltrating T cells after dendritic cell vaccination. Time point of the sample: after dendritic cell vaccination, including at tumor progression/relapse. Clones were sequenced by immunoSEQ multiplex PCR, and TCRdb holds only the in-frame ones, with some missing. Here the sample spans about 50,000 clones, around 89% being singletons. This specimen consisted of blood, obtained after dendritic cell vaccination. These receptors came from a human donor with glioblastoma.

Note on this clone: At one end, the junction sequence differs from germline, possibly due to a read error. The V and J genes are TRBV27 and TRBJ2-2; 11 nucleotides align to TRBD2. From germline, CDR1 is MNHEY and CDR2 SMNVEV (reference sequence). CDR3 size: 16 residues. The CDR3 nucleotides read TGTGCCAGCACTTTAGCGGGAGGGCTGAACACCGGGGAGCTGTTTTTT. It encodes CASTLAGGLNTGELFF.

This sequence joins TRBV11-2 and TRBJ2-7, with 9 bases matching TRBD1. Germline lookup yields CDR1 SGHAT and CDR2 FQNNGV. This CDR3 is built from 15 residues. With 4 bases clipped from V and 3 bases from J, the junction kept 7 bases outside the gene matches. CDR3 DNA sequence: TGTGCCAGCAGCTCGAGGACAGGGGTCTACTACGAGCAGTACTTC. As protein: CASSSRTGVYYEQYF. Supplemented by reference TRBV11-2 and TRBJ2-7, the full variable domain reads EAGVAQSPRYKIIEKRQSVAFWCNPISGHATLYWYQQILGQGPKLLIQFQNNGVVDDSQLPKDRFSAERLKGVDSTLKIQPAKLEDSAVYLCASSSRTGVYYEQYFGPGTRLTVT.

The J gene is TRBJ1-3, the V gene TRBV7-9, with 8 positions matching TRBD1. The CDR3 consists of 19 residues. Losses at the gene ends were 4 bases for V and 0 bases for J; bases not matched to a gene: 14. Germline lookup yields CDR1 SEHNR and CDR2 FQNEAQ (reference sequence). The CDR3 sequence: CASSSPPGQAILSGNTIYF. The CDR3 DNA follows: TGTGCCAGCAGCTCCCCCCCGGGACAGGCGATTCTCTCTGGAAACACCATATATTTT.

This rearrangement joins TRBV7-3 to TRBJ2-1, with a possible D match to TRBD1 (5 bases). The CDR3 is made up of 17 amino acids. The germline CDR1 and CDR2 sequences are SGHTA and FQGTGA. Trimming stripped 1 base from V and 0 bases from J, with 13 bases between. This CDR3 is CASSLNDRLTSYNEQFF. CDR3 in DNA: TGTGCCAGCAGCTTAAATGACAGACTCACCTCCTACAATGAGCAGTTCTTC. Based on the CDR3 plus reference TRBV7-3 and TRBJ2-1, the full variable domain is GAGVSQTPSNKVTEKGKYVELRCDPISGHTALYWYRQSLGQGPEFLIYFQGTGAADDSGLPNDRFFAVRPEGSVSTLKIQRTERGDSAVYLCASSLNDRLTSYNEQFFGPGTRLTVL.

In this sample, this clone turned up once. The J gene is TRBJ2-7, the V gene TRBV5-5, with D maybe TRBD1 (5 bases). The CDR3 length is 14 residues. Germline CDR1 and CDR2: SGHKS and YYEKEE (reference sequence). Trimming took off 2 bases at V and 2 bases at J, with 11 bases between the two ends. CDR3 sequence: CASSLWGLTYEQYF. CDR3 nucleotide sequence: TGTGCCAGCAGCTTATGGGGCCTAACCTACGAGCAGTACTTC.

This rearrangement joins TRBV6-5 to TRBJ1-3; a possible D gene is TRBD1 (6 bases). CDR3 length equals 15 residues. Trimming stripped 2 bases from V and 1 base from J, with 9 bases between. Germline-derived CDR1 and CDR2 are MNHEY and SVGAGI. For the CDR3, the DNA is TGTGCCAGCAGTTACGGGGGCCGATCTGGAAACACCATATATTTT. This sequence encodes CASSYGGRSGNTIYF.

The J gene is TRBJ2-1, the V gene TRBV4-3; 9 bases agree with TRBD2. Germline CDR1 is LGHNA and CDR2 is YSLEER. The CDR3 totals 17 residues. J lost 7 bases, V lost 0 bases, and 10 bases had no gene match. The CDR3 coding sequence is TGCGCCAGCAGCCAAGACGCGGGAGGGCCGGCGGAGAATGAGCAGTTCTTC. This encodes CASSQDAGGPAENEQFF.

CDR3 bases: TGTGCCAGCCGGCAGGGGGACTTTTCGGGCGGGGAGCTGTTTTTT. Translated: CASRQGDFSGGELFF. The chain couples TRBV28 to TRBJ2-2; D perhaps matches TRBD1 (7 bases). This CDR3 has 15 amino acids. From germline, CDR1 is MDHEN and CDR2 SYDVKM. The V end lost 8 bases, the J end lost 7 bases, and 20 bases lay between the germline ends. Drawing the rest from reference TRBV28 and TRBJ2-2, the complete variable domain is DVKVTQSSRYLVKRTGEKVFLECVQDMDHENMFWYRQDPGLGLRLIYFSYDVKMKEKGDIPEGYSVSREKKERFSLILESASTNQTSMYLCASRQGDFSGGELFFGEGSRLTVL.

V is TRBV6-6 and J is TRBJ2-7, with a weak D call TRBD2 (6 bases). The germline CDR1 and CDR2 sequences are MNHNY and SVGAGI (reference sequence). V gave up 7 bases and J gave up 6 bases, with 19 bases separating them. CDR3 length: 14 residues. The CDR3 protein is CASIRREKVGEQYF. CDR3 nucleotides: TGTGCCAGCATAAGACGGGAGAAAGTCGGCGAGCAGTACTTC.

A single count supports this clone. This chain connects TRBV7-9 to TRBJ2-2; 8 nucleotides match TRBD2. The germline CDR1 and CDR2 sequences are SEHNR and FQNEAQ (reference sequence). CDR3 length equals 16 residues. V trimming: 2 bases; J trimming: 5 bases; junction bases outside the gene matches: 7. CDR3 protein: CASSLRSGSRTGELFF. Here the CDR3 DNA reads TGTGCCAGCAGCTTAAGGAGCGGGAGTCGGACCGGGGAGCTGTTTTTT. Looking up the rest from reference TRBV7-9 and TRBJ2-2 gives the full variable domain: DTGVSQNPRHKITKRGQNVTFRCDPISEHNRLYWYRQTLGQGPEFLTYFQNEAQLEKSRLLSDRFSAERPKGSFSTLEIQRTEQGDSAMYLCASSLRSGSRTGELFFGEGSRLTVL.

This clone occurred a few times. The J gene is TRBJ1-5, the V gene TRBV5-6; maybe TRBD1 (5 bases). From germline, CDR1 is SGHDT and CDR2 YYEEEE. CDR3 length: 12 residues. V gave up 2 bases and J gave up 6 bases, with 6 bases separating them. CDR3 DNA: TGTGCCAGCAGCTTCGGGGGTCAGCCCCAGCATTTT. Translating gives CASSFGGQPQHF.

The table lists this clone with a count of one. This sequence joins TRBV28 and TRBJ1-1; D perhaps matches TRBD1 (5 bases). Germline V gene lookup returns CDR1 MDHEN and CDR2 SYDVKM. This CDR3 spans 14 amino acids. V was shortened by 3 bases and J by 5 bases, with 13 bases between the two germline ends. The CDR3 DNA follows: TGTGCCAGCAGTTTGGGGCTAGGGGTTACTGAAGCTTTCTTT. This codes for CASSLGLGVTEAFF.

The V and J genes are TRBV18 and TRBJ2-5; 9 nucleotides match TRBD1. Germline CDR1 reads KGHSH; CDR2 reads LQKENI. Trimming at V came to 6 bases and at J to 5 bases, leaving 10 bases not matched to a gene. The CDR3 length is 15 residues. The CDR3 DNA reads as TGTGCCAGCTCTCCCGGAACAGGGGGCACTGAGACCCAGTACTTC. Translation: CASSPGTGGTETQYF.

The V gene is TRBV29-1, the J gene TRBJ2-7; 7 bases match TRBD1. CDR1 is SQVTM, CDR2 ANQGSEA, per germline. V lost 7 bases, J lost 2 bases, and 8 bases stayed unmatched. The CDR3 has 13 residues. The CDR3 sequence: CSAKGQFAYEQYF. The DNA for the CDR3 is TGCAGCGCAAAGGGACAGTTCGCCTACGAGCAGTACTTC.

J is TRBJ2-1 and V is TRBV7-6; D is possibly TRBD1 (5 bases). Germline CDR1 SGHVS, CDR2 FNYEAQ. The CDR3 totals 13 residues. The ends were cut back, 2 bases at V and 6 bases at J, with 8 bases in the middle. CDR3 nucleotide sequence: TGTGCCAGCAGCTTACAGGGATTCAATGAGCAGTTCTTC. Protein: CASSLQGFNEQFF.

This chain connects TRBV28 to TRBJ1-1, with a tentative D call TRBD1 (5 bases). The CDR3 consists of 17 residues. CDR1 and CDR2 (germline): MDHEN, SYDVKM. V was pared by 6 bases and J by 2 bases, with 22 bases between. In DNA form, the CDR3 reads TGTGCCAGCAGCGACATCCGTGGGGGAGGAAGAAACACTGAAGCTTTCTTT. Its translation is CASSDIRGGGRNTEAFF.

The table lists this clone with a count of one. The V and J genes are TRBV5-1 and TRBJ2-4; a weak D match, TRBD2 (5 bases). Trimming shortened V by 0 bases and J by 1 base, and 8 bases separated the two germline ends. In germline, CDR1 is SGHRS, CDR2 YFSETQ. This CDR3 region has 15 residues. CDR3 nucleotides: TGCGCCAGCAGCTTGGCGGAGGCGGCCAAAAACATTCAGTACTTC. Its translation: CASSLAEAAKNIQYF. Combining the CDR3 with reference TRBV5-1 and TRBJ2-4 gives the whole variable domain KAGVTQTPRYLIKTRGQQVTLSCSPISGHRSVSWYQQTPGQGLQFLFEYFSETQRNKGNFPGRFSGRQFSNSRSEMNVSTLELGDSALYLCASSLAEAAKNIQYFGAGTRLSVL.

The rearrangement joins TRBV15 to TRBJ2-1; 7 bases line up with TRBD2. CDR1 is LNHNV, CDR2 YYDKDF, per germline (reference sequence). This CDR3 contains 17 residues. Trimming cost V 0 bases and J 4 bases; bases outside gene matches: 9. CDR3 protein: CATSRDLAGGGYNEQFF. The CDR3 region has the DNA TGTGCCACCAGCAGAGATCTGGCCGGCGGGGGATACAATGAGCAGTTCTTC. Supplemented by reference TRBV15 and TRBJ2-1, the full variable domain reads DAMVIQNPRYQVTQFGKPVTLSCSQTLNHNVMYWYQQKSSQAPKLLFHYYDKDFNNEADTPDNFQSRRPNTSFCFLDIRSPGLGDTAMYLCATSRDLAGGGYNEQFFGPGTRLTVL.

The chain carries TRBV10-3 and TRBJ2-6; 10 bases map to TRBD1. CDR1 is ENHRY and CDR2 is SYGVKD in the germline V gene. The CDR3 has 16 amino acids. The junction had 0 bases not matched to a gene; V was cut back by 4 bases and J by 0 bases. The CDR3 spells CAISGTGGSGANVLTF. Here the CDR3 DNA reads TGTGCCATCAGTGGGACAGGGGGCTCTGGGGCCAACGTCCTGACTTTC.

J is TRBJ2-5 and V is TRBV7-9; 7 positions match TRBD1. The CDR3 has 15 amino acids. Germline V gives CDR1 SEHNR, CDR2 FQNEAQ (reference sequence). V lost 5 bases and J lost 5; bases outside the gene matches: 11. Here the CDR3 reads CASSRGQGGWETQYF. CDR3 DNA sequence: TGTGCCAGCAGCCGCGGCCAAGGGGGCTGGGAGACCCAGTACTTC. Full variable domain (rest looked up from reference TRBV7-9 and TRBJ2-5): DTGVSQNPRHKITKRGQNVTFRCDPISEHNRLYWYRQTLGQGPEFLTYFQNEAQLEKSRLLSDRFSAERPKGSFSTLEIQRTEQGDSAMYLCASSRGQGGWETQYFGPGTRLLVL.

This chain links TRBV11-1 with TRBJ1-4, with D possibly being TRBD1 (5 bases). Germline CDR1 and CDR2: SGHAT and FQDESV (reference sequence). V lost 3 bases and J 16 bases, leaving 18 bases between the germline ends. This CDR3 is 13 amino acids long. CDR3: CASSFGTETAPFF. CDR3 nucleotide sequence: TGTGCCAGCAGCTTTGGAACTGAGACAGCACCGTTTTTT.

The rearrangement uses TRBV30 and TRBJ1-1; D is unresolved. The V end lost 8 bases, the J end lost 8 bases, and 12 bases lay between the germline ends. This CDR3 has 10 amino acids. CDR1 GTSNPN and CDR2 SVGIG come from the germline V gene (reference sequence). The CDR3 sequence is CAGEEEEAFF. The CDR3 nucleotides read TGTGCCGGAGAAGAAGAAGAAGCTTTCTTT.

The chain has TRBV28 and TRBJ2-5; D is unresolved. The CDR3 spans 15 residues. Germline CDR1 reads MDHEN; CDR2 reads SYDVKM. The germline V and J ends were trimmed by 6 bases and 1 base, with 15 bases remaining between them. CDR3 nucleotides: TGTGCCAGCAGCTCCCCCCTTAACTCCCAAGAGACCCAGTACTTC. As protein: CASSSPLNSQETQYF.

This chain connects TRBV11-3 to TRBJ1-1; D gene unclear. V gave up 3 bases and J gave up 1 base, with 6 bases separating them. CDR3 length: 13 amino acids. Germline V gene sequence: CDR1 SGHNT, CDR2 YENEEA. The DNA for the CDR3 is TGTGCCAGCAGCTTGGGCAGGAACACTGAAGCTTTCTTT. It specifies CASSLGRNTEAFF.

The CDR3 sequence is CASSSWTGRAGANVLTF. For the CDR3, the DNA is TGTGCCAGCAGTTCTTGGACAGGGCGGGCTGGGGCCAACGTCCTGACTTTC. The V and J genes are TRBV28 and TRBJ2-6, with 8 bases fitting TRBD1. This CDR3 comprises 17 residues. V trimming: 4 bases; J trimming: 2 bases; junction bases outside the gene matches: 7. Germline values: CDR1 MDHEN, CDR2 SYDVKM.

This clone appeared a single time. The chain is built from TRBV4-2 and TRBJ2-7; 12 nucleotides line up with TRBD2. The CDR3 has 15 residues. Germline assignment: CDR1 LGHNA and CDR2 YNFKEQ. V shed 5 bases, J shed 3 bases, and the junction held 5 bases outside the gene matches. CDR3 protein: CASSETSGSIYEQYF. The CDR3, as DNA: TGTGCCAGCAGCGAGACTAGCGGGAGTATCTACGAGCAGTACTTC.

J is TRBJ2-7 and V is TRBV9; 11 bases line up with TRBD2. The germline gives CDR1 SGDLS, CDR2 YYNGEE. The J segment lost 6 bases and the V segment lost 0 bases, leaving 8 bases of the junction unmatched. CDR3 length: 16 amino acids. CDR3 bases: TGTGCCAGCAGCGTAGAGGCTAGCGGGAGGCTAGGCGAGCAGTACTTC. Protein sequence: CASSVEASGRLGEQYF. Drawing the rest from reference TRBV9 and TRBJ2-7, the complete variable domain is DSGVTQTPKHLITATGQRVTLRCSPRSGDLSVYWYQQSLDQGLQFLIQYYNGEERAKGNILERFSAQQFPDLHSELNLSSLELGDSALYFCASSVEASGRLGEQYFGPGTRLTVT.

The chain has TRBV10-3 and TRBJ2-1; TRBD1 is a possible D gene (6 bases). CDR1 ENHRY and CDR2 SYGVKD come from the germline V gene. The CDR3 is made up of 15 amino acids. The V and J ends lost 4 bases and 0 bases respectively, with 10 bases between them. Here the CDR3 reads CAISGRTDSYNEQFF. CDR3 nucleotides: TGTGCCATCAGTGGGCGGACAGACTCCTACAATGAGCAGTTCTTC.